This record covers a single T cell receptor (beta chain). Generated by immunoSEQ multiplex PCR, the TCRdb table keeps only in-frame clones and is missing some. This sample carries approximately 140,000 clones, 88% of them seen once, and the ten largest clones take roughly 1.2%. The data stem from a study of blood T cell repertoires in COVID-19. The V gene's germline CDR1 is LGHNA and CDR2 YSLEER. Trimming at V came to 3 bases and at J to 1 base, leaving 5 bases not matched to a gene. The CDR3 length is 16 residues. The sample comprised PBMCs or T cells enriched from blood (not recorded which). The chain joins TRBV4-3 to TRBJ2-3; TRBD2 matches at 9 bases. This clonotype originated in a woman younger than 45 with acute COVID-19. Here the CDR3 reads CASSQVGGRGTDTQYF. As DNA, the CDR3 is TGCGCCAGCAGCCAGGTCGGCGGGAGGGGCACAGATACGCAGTATTTT.